This is a list of T cell receptor beta chains from one sample in a study of T cells in tumors after PD-1 blockade. Repertoires were generated with immunoSEQ multiplex PCR, while TCRdb's copy carries only in-frame clones and drops some. The repertoire holds 30,000 to 35,000 clones, with 73% as singletons. The sample in question was PBMCs, obtained after anti-PD-1 treatment. The receptors originated from a human donor with basal cell carcinoma. CDR3s include the opening cysteine and the closing phenylalanine or tryptophan. Each record gives: J gene, clone size, D gene, V gene, CDR3 protein, CDR3 DNA. A D gene is named only where the DNA matches it firmly. Clone size is given for some rows only: seen once, a few or many times, or a class if the clone is expanded.

J: TRBJ2-3
size: NA
D: NA
V: TRBV19
CDR3: CASSKDAADTDTQYF
DNA: TGTGCCAGTAGTAAGGACGCGGCAGACACAGATACGCAGTATTTT

J: TRBJ1-2
size: NA
D: TRBD1
V: TRBV4-1
CDR3: CASSQNERTGNYGYTF
DNA: TGCGCCAGCAGCCAAAACGAACGGACAGGGAACTATGGCTACACCTTC

J: TRBJ2-5
size: NA
D: TRBD2
V: TRBV30
CDR3: CAWGVDGRGETQYF
DNA: TGTGCCTGGGGGGTTGACGGGAGGGGAGAGACCCAGTACTTC

J: TRBJ2-7
size: NA
D: TRBD2
V: TRBV7-2
CDR3: CASSLALAGNDEQYF
DNA: TGTGCCAGCAGCTTAGCACTAGCGGGGAACGACGAGCAGTACTTC

J: TRBJ2-7
size: many
D: TRBD2
V: TRBV11-3
CDR3: CASSLGTSGTYEQYF
DNA: TGTGCCAGCAGCCTCGGGACTAGCGGAACCTACGAGCAGTACTTC

J: TRBJ1-5
size: NA
D: NA
V: TRBV2
CDR3: CASSEGTGHRPQHF
DNA: TGTGCCAGCAGTGAAGGGACGGGGCATCGGCCCCAGCATTTT

J: TRBJ2-1
size: NA
D: TRBD2
V: TRBV28
CDR3: CASGGTSGGYNEQFF
DNA: TGTGCCAGCGGAGGGACTAGCGGGGGGTACAATGAGCAGTTCTTC

J: TRBJ1-5
size: NA
D: TRBD1
V: TRBV28
CDR3: CASSNSGGLSNQPQHF
DNA: TGTGCCAGCAGCAATTCAGGGGGGTTGAGCAATCAGCCCCAGCATTTT

J: TRBJ2-1
size: NA
D: NA
V: TRBV14
CDR3: CASSQDLSSREQFF
DNA: TGTGCCAGCAGCCAAGATTTATCCAGTCGAGAGCAGTTCTTC

J: TRBJ1-5
size: NA
D: NA
V: TRBV2
CDR3: CASDGGRGNQPQHF
DNA: TGTGCCAGCGACGGGGGGCGCGGGAATCAGCCCCAGCATTTT

J: TRBJ1-4
size: NA
D: NA
V: TRBV19
CDR3: CASSIQQSNEKLFF
DNA: TGTGCCAGTAGTATCCAACAGTCTAATGAAAAACTGTTTTTT

J: TRBJ1-2
size: NA
D: NA
V: TRBV18
CDR3: CASSPRGTPTHGYTF
DNA: TGTGCCAGCTCACCACGGGGGACTCCGACCCATGGCTACACCTTC

J: TRBJ2-1
size: NA
D: TRBD2
V: TRBV5-1
CDR3: CASSTLGGLARNEQFF
DNA: TGCGCCAGCAGCACACTAGGGGGACTAGCGCGCAATGAGCAGTTCTTC

J: TRBJ2-1
size: few
D: NA
V: TRBV5-1
CDR3: CASSPPASGEQFF
DNA: TGCGCCAGCAGCCCCCCAGCCAGCGGGGAGCAGTTCTTC

J: TRBJ2-1
size: NA
D: TRBD2
V: TRBV7-8
CDR3: CASSTRTSGGAEGQFF
DNA: TGTGCCAGCAGCACGCGGACTAGCGGGGGGGCGGAGGGGCAGTTCTTC

J: TRBJ2-1
size: NA
D: TRBD2
V: TRBV5-1
CDR3: CASSPAGVSYNEQFF
DNA: TGCGCCAGCAGCCCAGCGGGGGTCTCCTACAATGAGCAGTTCTTC

J: TRBJ2-3
size: NA
D: NA
V: TRBV24-1
CDR3: CATSDYFEGSTDTQYF
DNA: TGTGCCACCAGTGATTACTTCGAGGGAAGCACAGATACGCAGTATTTT

J: TRBJ2-1
size: NA
D: NA
V: TRBV9
CDR3: CASSGPGQPYNEQFF
DNA: TGTGCCAGCAGCGGGCCGGGACAACCTTACAATGAGCAGTTCTTC

J: TRBJ1-5
size: NA
D: NA
V: TRBV5-6
CDR3: CASSLDRGNKNQPQHF
DNA: TGTGCCAGCAGCTTGGATAGAGGGAATAAGAATCAGCCCCAGCATTTT

J: TRBJ2-3
size: NA
D: NA
V: TRBV2
CDR3: CASSRDSSTDTQYF
DNA: TGTGCCAGCAGCCGGGACTCTAGCACAGATACGCAGTATTTT

J: TRBJ2-2
size: NA
D: TRBD2
V: TRBV9
CDR3: CASSPSTSPGELFF
DNA: TGTGCCAGCAGCCCATCGACTAGCCCCGGGGAGCTGTTTTTT

J: TRBJ2-1
size: NA
D: NA
V: TRBV15
CDR3: CATSINRGGQFF
DNA: TGTGCCACCAGCATAAACCGGGGCGGGCAGTTCTTC

J: TRBJ2-1
size: NA
D: TRBD2
V: TRBV19
CDR3: CASRDMGGSSYNEQFF
DNA: TGTGCCAGTAGGGACATGGGAGGGAGCTCCTACAATGAGCAGTTCTTC

J: TRBJ1-1
size: medium-sized
D: TRBD1
V: TRBV7-6
CDR3: CASTPSTGFTEAFF
DNA: TGTGCCAGCACCCCATCGACAGGGTTCACTGAAGCTTTCTTT

J: TRBJ2-1
size: NA
D: NA
V: TRBV7-3
CDR3: CASSRQPSSDEQFF
DNA: TGTGCCAGCAGCCGTCAACCATCCAGCGATGAGCAGTTCTTC

J: TRBJ2-7
size: NA
D: NA
V: TRBV20-1
CDR3: CSASGLRTPYEQYF
DNA: TGCAGTGCTAGTGGTCTGCGGACCCCCTACGAGCAGTACTTC

J: TRBJ1-3
size: NA
D: NA
V: TRBV9
CDR3: CASSGMGGPGNTIYF
DNA: TGTGCCAGCAGCGGCATGGGGGGGCCCGGAAACACCATATATTTT

J: TRBJ2-1
size: NA
D: TRBD2
V: TRBV7-2
CDR3: CASTFTSGASRYNEQFF
DNA: TGTGCCAGCACCTTTACTAGCGGGGCCTCCAGATACAATGAGCAGTTCTTC

J: TRBJ1-6
size: NA
D: NA
V: TRBV2
CDR3: CASRVEGLGSPLHF
DNA: TGTGCCAGCAGGGTAGAAGGGCTGGGTTCACCCCTCCACTTT

J: TRBJ1-1
size: NA
D: TRBD1
V: TRBV6-1
CDR3: CASSDTGTAEAFF
DNA: TGTGCCAGCAGTGATACCGGGACAGCAGAAGCTTTCTTT

J: TRBJ1-6
size: NA
D: NA
V: TRBV29-1
CDR3: CSVSVTDNSPLHF
DNA: TGCAGCGTGTCCGTGACAGATAATTCACCCCTCCACTTT

J: TRBJ2-7
size: NA
D: TRBD1
V: TRBV6-1
CDR3: CASSESGQPNSYEQYF
DNA: TGTGCCAGCAGTGAATCGGGACAGCCTAACTCCTACGAGCAGTACTTC

J: TRBJ2-7
size: NA
D: NA
V: TRBV23-1
CDR3: CASSQYPTLPYEQYF
DNA: TGCGCCAGCAGTCAGTACCCCACCCTACCCTACGAGCAGTACTTC

J: TRBJ1-1
size: NA
D: NA
V: TRBV21-1
CDR3: CASSRHRDNLRMNTEAFF
DNA: TGTGCCAGCAGCAGACACCGGGACAACTTACGGATGAACACTGAAGCTTTCTTT

J: TRBJ2-1
size: NA
D: TRBD2
V: TRBV2
CDR3: CASRRGGDYNEQFF
DNA: TGTGCCAGCAGGCGGGGGGGGGACTACAATGAGCAGTTCTTC

J: TRBJ2-5
size: NA
D: NA
V: TRBV12-3/TRBV12-4
CDR3: CASSLPPPETQYF
DNA: TGTGCCAGCAGTTTACCCCCCCCTGAGACCCAGTACTTC

J: TRBJ1-1
size: NA
D: NA
V: TRBV28
CDR3: CASSFPDMTEAFF
DNA: TGTGCCAGCAGTTTCCCCGACATGACTGAAGCTTTCTTT

J: TRBJ1-5
size: once
D: TRBD1
V: TRBV6-5
CDR3: CASRLGQGDYQPQHF
DNA: TGTGCCAGCAGACTCGGACAGGGCGATTATCAGCCCCAGCATTTT

J: TRBJ1-4
size: NA
D: NA
V: TRBV6-5
CDR3: CASIFLREANEKLFF
DNA: TGTGCCAGCATTTTTCTCAGGGAGGCTAATGAAAAACTGTTTTTT

J: TRBJ1-6
size: NA
D: TRBD1
V: TRBV6-2/TRBV6-3
CDR3: CASSPDRGHTPLHF
DNA: TGTGCCAGCAGTCCCGACAGGGGGCATACCCCCCTCCACTTT

J: TRBJ1-1
size: NA
D: NA
V: TRBV30
CDR3: CAWTTGTGGEAFF
DNA: TGTGCCTGGACCACCGGGACGGGGGGAGAAGCTTTCTTT

J: TRBJ2-5
size: once
D: NA
V: TRBV20-1
CDR3: CSASNPGRQPETQYF
DNA: TGCAGTGCTAGTAACCCTGGACGTCAGCCTGAGACCCAGTACTTC

J: TRBJ2-5
size: once
D: TRBD2
V: TRBV12-5
CDR3: CASGSSSGSGQETQYF
DNA: TGTGCTAGTGGTTCCTCTAGCGGGAGTGGGCAAGAGACCCAGTACTTC

J: TRBJ1-3
size: NA
D: NA
V: TRBV5-5
CDR3: CASSDRQSSGNTIYF
DNA: TGTGCCAGCAGCGACCGACAGAGCTCTGGAAACACCATATATTTT

J: TRBJ2-7
size: once
D: TRBD1
V: TRBV24-1
CDR3: CATKGAESEQYF
DNA: TGTGCCACCAAGGGGGCGGAAAGCGAGCAGTACTTC

J: TRBJ2-7
size: NA
D: TRBD1
V: TRBV15
CDR3: CATGTGFSEQYF
DNA: TGTGCCACCGGGACAGGATTTAGCGAGCAGTACTTC

J: TRBJ2-7
size: NA
D: NA
V: TRBV7-2
CDR3: CASSLTQGHYEQYF
DNA: TGTGCCAGCAGCTTAACCCAGGGGCACTACGAGCAGTACTTC

J: TRBJ2-5
size: once
D: NA
V: TRBV15
CDR3: CATSSGSPEETQYF
DNA: TGTGCCACCAGCAGCGGGAGTCCGGAAGAGACCCAGTACTTC

J: TRBJ1-1
size: NA
D: NA
V: TRBV27
CDR3: CASSPTVGTEAFF
DNA: TGTGCCAGCAGCCCGACGGTTGGGACTGAAGCTTTCTTT